Below are 31 T cell receptor beta chains sequenced from a single sample in a study of vaccination and CD4 T cells after COVID-19. Treatment indicated: roughly 11-day PBMC culture with coronavirus spike peptide pools or control peptides (ViraFEST assay). Their antigens remain unidentified. The Oncomine TCR Beta short-read assay sequenced DNA from cultured CD4+ T cells. MiXCR, applied by TCRdb to the PCR reads, yields one record per CDR3 protein. The table lists about 15,000 distinct CDR3 sequences, around 50% of them singletons. Sequencing was performed on CD4+ T cells from blood, cultured in vitro. The source is a human donor who had recovered from COVID-19.

V and J are TRBV6-1 and TRBJ2-2; a weak D match, TRBD2 (5 bases). This CDR3 region has 13 residues. Trimming stripped 6 bases from V and 7 bases from J, with 12 bases between. Germline V lookup: CDR1 MNHNS, CDR2 SASEGT. The CDR3 coding sequence is TGTGCCAGCAGAAAGGCTGGGAGCGGGGAGCTGTTTTTT. Translated, it gives CASRKAGSGELFF.

The V call is TRBV6-5, the J call TRBJ2-7, with 9 bases identical to TRBD1. Trimming at V came to 2 bases and at J to 6 bases, leaving 8 bases not matched to a gene. Germline V lookup: CDR1 MNHEY, CDR2 SVGAGI. This CDR3 region has 15 residues. The CDR3 protein is CASSYETGGVGEQYF. The DNA of the CDR3 is TGTGCCAGCAGTTACGAGACAGGGGGGGTCGGCGAGCAGTACTTC.

The V gene is TRBV20-1, the J gene TRBJ2-7; D is perhaps TRBD1 (6 bases). The CDR3 contains 13 residues. The ends were cut back, 4 bases at V and 7 bases at J, with 17 bases in the middle. Germline V gives CDR1 DFQATT, CDR2 SNEGSKA (reference sequence). The DNA of the CDR3 is TGCAGTGCTAAGCCAAACAGGGCCCGTGAGCAGTACTTC. Residues: CSAKPNRAREQYF.

This chain links TRBV28 with TRBJ1-6, with TRBD1 identical over 8 bases. Trimming removed 4 bases from V and 7 bases from J; junction bases left unmatched: 6. The CDR3 runs to 15 residues. CDR1 MDHEN and CDR2 SYDVKM come from the germline V gene. CDR3 DNA: TGTGCCAGCAGTTACCAGGACAGGGAGAATTCACCCCTCCACTTT. Protein product: CASSYQDRENSPLHF.

In this sample, this clonotype turned up once. CDR3 coding DNA: TGCAGTGCTAGGAGACAGGGAGGTGGCACAGATACGCAGTATTTT. This sequence encodes CSARRQGGGTDTQYF. This chain connects TRBV20-1 to TRBJ2-3, with D perhaps matching TRBD1 (7 bases). V was trimmed by 3 bases and J by 1 base, leaving 14 bases between them. The CDR3 length is 15 residues. From germline, CDR1 is DFQATT and CDR2 SNEGSKA (reference sequence).

The chain recombines TRBV6-1 with TRBJ2-5; D gene unclear. The germline V and J ends were trimmed by 3 bases and 4 bases, with 9 bases remaining between them. Per germline, CDR1 MNHNS and CDR2 SASEGT. The CDR3 runs to 13 residues. This chain's CDR3 is CASSDTERETQYF. The CDR3 nucleotides are TGTGCCAGCAGTGACACAGAGCGAGAGACCCAGTACTTC.

V usage is TRBV21-1 and J usage is TRBJ2-2; the table's D gene call, TRBD1, was not cross checked with the DNA. TRBV21-1 is given as a pseudogene. The CDR3 runs to 15 residues. CDR3 loop: CASSFRQGSTGELFF. CDR3 nucleotides: TGTGCCAGCAGCTTCCGACAGGGGAGCACCGGGGAGCTGTTTTTT.

The rearrangement joins TRBV10-2 to TRBJ2-6, with D possibly being TRBD1 or TRBD2 (5 bases each). Germline V gives CDR1 WSHSY, CDR2 SAAADI. Trimming left V 8 bases short and J 0 bases short, with 8 bases between. This CDR3 is 14 amino acids long. CDR3 in DNA: TGCGCCAGCCGGGGCGTCTCTGGGGCCAACGTCCTGACTTTC. Translation gives CASRGVSGANVLTF.

The chain employs TRBV20-1 and TRBJ2-5, with TRBD1 as a possible D gene (5 bases). The germline V gene encodes CDR1 DFQATT and CDR2 SNEGSKA (reference sequence). The CDR3 totals 15 residues. V was trimmed by 2 bases and J by 2 bases, leaving 15 bases between them. CDR3 sequence: CSARSLQGGQETQYF. For the CDR3, the DNA is TGCAGTGCTAGATCTTTGCAGGGTGGGCAAGAGACCCAGTACTTC.

This chain links TRBV7-9 with TRBJ2-2; possibly TRBD2 for D (6 bases). Deletions cut 3 bases from V and 8 bases from J, with 16 bases between. The length of the CDR3 is 15 residues. Germline CDR1 and CDR2: SEHNR and FQNEAQ (reference sequence). CDR3 DNA sequence: TGTGCCAGCAGCTTGAACGGGCGGGAAGGAGGGGAGCTGTTTTTT. Amino acid sequence: CASSLNGREGGELFF.

This CDR3 is CASSLSTSGEYNEQFF. CDR3 bases: TGTGCCAGCAGCTTGTCTACTAGCGGGGAATACAATGAGCAGTTCTTC. The V call is TRBV7-2, the J call TRBJ2-1; 10 positions agree with TRBD2. V lost 3 bases to trimming and J lost 4 bases; unmatched junction nucleotides: 6. Germline CDR1 SGHTA, CDR2 FQGNSA. This CDR3 is built from 16 residues.

This clonotype was seen a few times. This rearrangement joins TRBV30 to TRBJ1-6; D is unclear. Trimming shortened V by 1 base and J by 3 bases, and 7 bases separated the two germline ends. The CDR3 runs 14 residues. Looked up from germline, CDR1 is GTSNPN and CDR2 is SVGIG (reference sequence). For the CDR3, the DNA is TGTGCCTGGAGTGGAGGGAACTATAATTCACCCCTCCACTTT. Translated: CAWSGGNYNSPLHF.

This rearrangement joins TRBV10-2 to TRBJ2-3; 12 nucleotides match TRBD2. Trimming took 6 bases from V and 3 from J; bases not matched to a gene: 4. The V gene's germline CDR1 is WSHSY and CDR2 SAAADI. The CDR3 totals 15 residues. The CDR3: CASSRTSGRTDTQYF. The CDR3 DNA sequence: TGCGCCAGCAGCAGAACTAGCGGGAGGACAGATACGCAGTATTTT.

This chain uses TRBV12-3 or TRBV12-4 with TRBJ2-5; TRBD2 aligns across 7 bases. The junction had 7 bases not matched to a gene; V was cut back by 2 bases and J by 4 bases. The CDR3 covers 15 residues. DNA for the CDR3: TGTGCCAGCAGTTTACTTTCGGTAGCGGGAGAGACCCAGTACTTC. This encodes CASSLLSVAGETQYF.

V and J are TRBV2 and TRBJ2-7; D is ambiguous. The length of the CDR3 is 12 residues. Germline values: CDR1 SNHLY, CDR2 FYNNEI. Trimming cost V 8 bases and J 0 bases, with 8 bases left between them. As DNA, the CDR3 is TGTGCCAGCGGCCAATTCTCCTACGAGCAGTACTTC. Translation gives CASGQFSYEQYF.

The gene calls are TRBV6-1 and TRBJ2-7; TRBD1 agrees at 10 bases. The V segment lost 8 bases and the J segment 3 bases; nucleotides outside the gene matches: 1. The CDR3 is made up of 12 amino acids. Germline assignment: CDR1 MNHNS and CDR2 SASEGT. In DNA form, the CDR3 reads TGTGCCAGCCGGGACAGGGGCTACGAGCAGTACTTC. Residues: CASRDRGYEQYF.

This clonotype occurred a few times. V and J are TRBV20-1 and TRBJ2-3, with D tentatively TRBD2 (6 bases). Germline V lookup: CDR1 DFQATT, CDR2 SNEGSKA (reference sequence). This CDR3 spans 16 amino acids. Between the trimmed V and J ends, which lost 5 bases and 0 bases, there was a span of 18 bases. Written as DNA, the CDR3 is TGCAGTGCTGAATGGCGCGGGACCACTAGCACAGATACGCAGTATTTT. This encodes CSAEWRGTTSTDTQYF.

The J gene is TRBJ2-5, the V gene TRBV10-1; no definite D call. V was pared by 0 bases and J by 1 base, with 6 bases between. The CDR3 contains 14 residues. Germline CDR1 and CDR2: WNHNN and SYGVQD (reference sequence). The CDR3 protein is CASSESVSQETQYF. Here the CDR3 DNA reads TGCGCCAGCAGTGAGTCGGTCAGCCAAGAGACCCAGTACTTC.

The chain carries TRBV20-1 and TRBJ2-1; 8 nucleotides line up with TRBD2. Germline lookup yields CDR1 DFQATT and CDR2 SNEGSKA (reference sequence). Germline trimming cut 0 bases from V and 8 bases from J; bases unmatched to any gene: 21. The CDR3 length is 19 residues. The DNA of the CDR3 is TGCAGTGCTAGAGACACTAGCGGAGTCACCCATCGGGCGTTCGATGAGCAGTTCTTC. Amino acids: CSARDTSGVTHRAFDEQFF.

The V gene is TRBV2, the J gene TRBJ2-1, with a weak D call TRBD2 (6 bases). The V end was cut by 6 bases, the J end by 0 bases, with 12 bases between. The CDR3 is 15 residues long. Looked up from germline, CDR1 is SNHLY and CDR2 is FYNNEI. In DNA, the CDR3 is TGTGCCAGCAGCGGGGACTGGAGCTCCTACAATGAGCAGTTCTTC. This gives the protein CASSGDWSSYNEQFF.

The chain employs TRBV28 and TRBJ1-1; D remains unclear. Trimming took off 6 bases at V and 4 bases at J, with 9 bases between the two ends. CDR1 and CDR2 from the germline V gene are MDHEN and SYDVKM. The CDR3 has 12 amino acids. The CDR3: CASSPRITEAFF. The CDR3 DNA follows: TGTGCCAGCAGCCCCCGCATCACTGAAGCTTTCTTT.

The J gene is TRBJ1-1, the V gene TRBV15; no clear D gene. This CDR3 is 15 amino acids long. V lost 0 bases, J lost 3 bases, and 11 bases lay in between. In germline, CDR1 is LNHNV, CDR2 YYDKDF (reference sequence). The CDR3 coding sequence is TGTGCCACCAGCAGAGATGGAGGGTGGGACACTGAAGCTTTCTTT. Its protein product is CATSRDGGWDTEAFF.

This clonotype appeared a few times. The chain has TRBV20-1 and TRBJ1-1, with 8 bases matching TRBD1. V lost 5 bases and J lost 3; bases outside the gene matches: 8. The CDR3 runs to 14 residues. In germline, CDR1 is DFQATT, CDR2 SNEGSKA (reference sequence). The CDR3 DNA sequence: TGCAGTGCTGACGGACAGGGTGACGACACTGAAGCTTTCTTT. This sequence encodes CSADGQGDDTEAFF.

The chain uses TRBV10-1 and TRBJ1-2; 7 nucleotides match TRBD1. Germline V CDR1 and CDR2: WNHNN, SYGVQD (reference sequence). After removal of 0 bases from V and 7 bases from J, the junction contained 8 bases not matched to a gene. This CDR3 is built from 15 residues. The CDR3 DNA reads as TGCGCCAGCAGTGAGTCCAGGACAGGACGCGCTGGCTACACCTTC. It encodes CASSESRTGRAGYTF.

This clonotype was counted a few times. Here the CDR3 reads CASSWTSGRLGDTQYF. Written as DNA, the CDR3 is TGTGCCAGTAGTTGGACTAGCGGGAGGCTCGGAGATACGCAGTATTTT. The chain employs TRBV19 and TRBJ2-3, with 14 bases lining up with TRBD2. With 5 bases clipped from V and 5 bases from J, the junction kept 6 bases outside the gene matches. Germline CDR1 and CDR2: LNHDA and SQIVND (reference sequence). CDR3 length: 16 amino acids.

The J gene is TRBJ1-5, the V gene TRBV7-2; D gene uncertain. V shed 4 bases and J shed 0 bases, with 4 bases lying between them. Germline CDR1 SGHTA, CDR2 FQGNSA. This CDR3 has 13 residues. The CDR3 DNA reads as TGTGCCAGCAGCTCCACTAGCAATCAGCCCCAGCATTTT. Encoded protein: CASSSTSNQPQHF.

This rearrangement joins TRBV28 to TRBJ1-6; D gene unclear. Germline V gives CDR1 MDHEN, CDR2 SYDVKM. The CDR3 spans 14 residues. Trimming shortened V by 4 bases and J by 6 bases, and 10 bases separated the two germline ends. The CDR3 DNA reads TGTGCCAGCAGTTGGTATGTAGGTAATTCACCCCTCCACTTT. This encodes CASSWYVGNSPLHF.

This clonotype was counted a few times. This chain connects TRBV6-1 to TRBJ1-6; TRBD1 is a possible D gene (6 bases). The CDR3 has 14 amino acids. V was shortened by 5 bases and J by 7 bases, with 12 bases between the two germline ends. The germline CDR1 and CDR2 sequences are MNHNS and SASEGT. The CDR3 nucleotides are TGTGCCAGCAGTCTCGGGACATCCAATTCACCCCTCCACTTT. This codes for CASSLGTSNSPLHF.

This clonotype has more than one count but fewer than ten. The rearrangement joins TRBV20-1 to TRBJ2-2; D possibly uses TRBD1 or TRBD2 (6 bases each). Germline loops: CDR1 DFQATT, CDR2 SNEGSKA (reference sequence). The V gene lost 0 bases and the J gene lost 0 bases, with 20 bases spanning the gap. The CDR3 has 19 amino acids. CDR3: CSARDAGASGRANTGELFF. DNA of the CDR3: TGCAGTGCTAGAGACGCAGGGGCCAGCGGGCGGGCGAACACCGGGGAGCTGTTTTTT.

The rearrangement uses TRBV4-3 and TRBJ1-6; TRBD1 matches 7 bases. Germline CDR1 reads LGHNA; CDR2 reads YSLEER. J was trimmed by 6 bases and V by 5 bases; bases with no gene match: 4. The CDR3 is 14 residues long. The CDR3 DNA reads TGCGCCAGCAGCGACAGGGCGACTAATTCACCCCTCCACTTT. Encoded protein: CASSDRATNSPLHF.

In DNA, the CDR3 is TGTGCCAGTAGTATGTCTACAGGGTATTACACCGGGGAGCTGTTTTTT. It is translated as CASSMSTGYYTGELFF. The chain recombines TRBV19 with TRBJ2-2, with D possibly TRBD1 on 6 matching bases. Germline V gene sequence: CDR1 LNHDA, CDR2 SQIVND (reference sequence). Trimming left V 3 bases short and J 3 bases short, with 14 bases between. The CDR3 has 16 residues.